This T cell receptor beta chain was observed in a study of response to subunit inactivated influenza vaccine. Whole-study results and caveats: New T cells are recruited in small numbers by each seasonal influenza vaccination, according to the authors' suggestion.

Via MiXCR, TCRdb re-called the RT-PCR reads, giving one row per CDR3 protein. The profile shows approximately 700,000 distinct CDR3 sequences, 15% to 19% of them singletons. On this clonotype itself: Its antigen is still unknown.

Germline CDR1 and CDR2: SNHLY and FYNNEI. V lost 6 bases and J lost 7, with 18 bases in between. The CDR3 covers 15 residues. The TCR originated in a man between 50 and 59 years old who received an inactivated influenza vaccine. This chain uses TRBV2 with TRBJ1-4, with D perhaps TRBD1 (6 bases). Sequencing used PBMCs from blood, obtained about 13 days after vaccination. For the CDR3, the DNA is TGTGCCAGCAGCCAAGACAGGTTCGTCGGTGAAAAACTGTTTTTT. Its protein is CASSQDRFVGEKLFF.